Shown below are 9 T cell receptor beta chains from a single sample sequenced in a study of T cell repertoires in cytomegalovirus infection (dated by TCRdb to between 2017 and 2020). These reads were obtained on an Illumina HiSeq 1500. TCRdb's own reprocessing of the public reads used fastp at Q25 and MiXCR and kept productive beta chains. A single entry per CDR3 protein holds the most common genes and DNA from its merged rows. The sample table holds approximately 470,000 distinct CDR3 sequences, of which roughly 46% were seen once. The top ten hold 35% to 50% of the sample. This sample's treatment or condition label indicates: in vitro stimulation with specific CMV peptide epitopes to enrich CMV-specific T cells. Their antigens remain unidentified. The sample in question was cultured PBMCs, obtained from culture after CMV antigen stimulation. Every receptor here comes from a human donor in good health (CMV status not recorded). Some clones in this sample may be carry-over from other donors' samples.

The chain recombines TRBV7-6 with TRBJ1-1; D ambiguous. Deletions cut 5 bases from V and 1 base from J, with 8 bases between. The CDR3 is 13 residues long. Germline-derived CDR1 and CDR2 are SGHVS and FNYEAQ. The CDR3 protein is CASSPSENTEAFF. CDR3 DNA sequence: TGTGCCAGCAGCCCCTCAGAGAACACTGAAGCTTTCTTT.

This clonotype was seen a few times. This chain connects TRBV11-2 to TRBJ2-3, with TRBD2 matching over 12 bases. CDR3 length equals 18 residues. Germline CDR1 SGHAT, CDR2 FQNNGV. V lost 2 bases and J lost 6; bases outside the gene matches: 12. CDR3 protein: CASSLNPSGRALRDTQYF. The CDR3 DNA is TGTGCCAGCAGCTTAAATCCTAGCGGGAGGGCCTTACGCGATACGCAGTATTTT.

This sequence joins TRBV7-2 and TRBJ2-4; D may be TRBD1 (6 bases). The CDR3 length is 15 residues. CDR1 is SGHTA and CDR2 is FQGNSA in the germline V gene. Trimming removed 4 bases at V and 5 bases at J, with 15 bases between. CDR3 bases: TGTGCCAGCAGCTCCCAGGGGTCCAGCCAAAACATTCAGTACTTC. Encoded protein: CASSSQGSSQNIQYF.

V usage is TRBV6-2 or TRBV6-3 and J usage is TRBJ2-1; possible D gene TRBD2, 5 bases. The CDR3 covers 17 residues. Germline-derived CDR1 and CDR2 are MNHEY and SVGEGT. Trimming stripped 2 bases from V and 2 bases from J, with 16 bases between. The CDR3 here is CASSYKRRIGTYNEQFF. The CDR3 nucleotides are TGTGCCAGCAGTTACAAGAGACGGATCGGGACCTACAATGAGCAGTTCTTC.

The chain has TRBV6-5 and TRBJ2-7; D not certain. Germline CDR1 and CDR2: MNHEY and SVGAGI. V was trimmed by 6 bases and J by 3 bases, leaving 6 bases between them. This CDR3 has 11 amino acids. CDR3 sequence: CASRADYEQYF. The CDR3 nucleotides are TGTGCCAGCAGGGCCGACTACGAGCAGTACTTC.

J is TRBJ2-1 and V is TRBV6-5; tentatively, D is TRBD2 (6 bases). Germline V gene sequence: CDR1 MNHEY, CDR2 SVGAGI. The CDR3 loop spans 15 amino acids. V lost 5 bases and J lost 5, with 16 bases in between. The CDR3 region is CASSRGGGVNNEQFF. CDR3 nucleotide sequence: TGTGCCAGCAGTCGTGGAGGCGGGGTGAACAATGAGCAGTTCTTC.

This clonotype was counted between two and nine times. The J gene is TRBJ2-5, the V gene TRBV7-2, with D unresolved. The germline V gene has CDR1 SGHTA and CDR2 FQGNSA. Trimming removed 3 bases at V and 2 bases at J, with 7 bases between. This CDR3 comprises 13 residues. The DNA of the CDR3 is TGTGCCAGCAGCTTGAATCAACAAGAGACCCAGTACTTC. Its protein is CASSLNQQETQYF. The variable domain in full, with the rest retrieved from reference TRBV7-2 and TRBJ2-5, is GAGVSQSPSNKVTEKGKDVELRCDPISGHTALYWYRQSLGQGLEFLIYFQGNSAPDKSGLPSDRFSAERTGGSVSTLTIQRTQQEDSAVYLCASSLNQQETQYFGPGTRLLVL.

This clonotype occurred a few times. The chain is built from TRBV19 and TRBJ1-2; D is possibly TRBD1 (6 bases). The CDR3 length is 15 residues. Germline V CDR1 and CDR2: LNHDA, SQIVND (reference sequence). The V end was cut by 7 bases, the J end by 2 bases, with 17 bases between. CDR3 DNA sequence: TGTGCCAGTAATACCCGGACAGCCACCAACTATGGCTACACCTTC. Its protein product is CASNTRTATNYGYTF.

V gene TRBV6-2 or TRBV6-3 combines with J gene TRBJ1-1; no reliable D call. The CDR3 runs to 14 residues. CDR1 and CDR2 from the germline V gene are MNHEY and SVGEGT. The V end lost 0 bases, the J end lost 4 bases, and 9 bases lay between the germline ends. This chain's CDR3 is CASSYSMARTEAFF. The CDR3 DNA sequence: TGTGCCAGCAGTTACTCGATGGCACGCACTGAAGCTTTCTTT.